Listed below are T cell receptor beta chains from one sample, sequenced in a study of blood T cell repertoires in COVID-19. Measured with immunoSEQ multiplex PCR; TCRdb has only the in-frame clones, and not every one. Of around 15,000 clones in the sample, approximately 90% were seen once. Sequenced sample: peripheral blood. The receptors were gathered from a human donor in a cohort sampled during active COVID-19. Both conserved end residues are part of each CDR3. D genes are given only for firm matches. For some rows the clone size is stated as once, few or many, or as a class when expanded; others skip it.

V gene	clone size	D gene	J gene	CDR3 protein	CDR3 DNA
TRBV6-5	.	.	TRBJ2-5	CASTPGTSGSETQYF	TGTGCCAGCACCCCCGGGACTTCGGGATCAGAGACCCAGTACTTC
TRBV5-4	few	.	TRBJ2-2	CASSLPGNRPGELFF	TGTGCCAGCAGCTTGCCAGGAAACCGACCCGGGGAGCTGTTTTTT
TRBV27	.	TRBD1	TRBJ1-6	CASSTGGEGSPLHF	TGTGCCAGCAGCACAGGGGGCGAGGGTTCACCCCTCCACTTT
TRBV28	.	.	TRBJ2-7	CASSTEYEQYF	TGTGCCAGCAGTACAGAATACGAGCAGTACTTC
TRBV30	.	TRBD1	TRBJ1-3	CAWNRGHSGNTIYF	TGTGCCTGGAATAGGGGGCATTCTGGAAACACCATATATTTT
TRBV28	.	.	TRBJ1-1	CASRDRGHRVDTEAFF	TGTGCCAGCAGGGATAGGGGCCATCGAGTCGACACTGAAGCTTTCTTT
TRBV7-8	.	.	TRBJ2-1	CASSPLYPPNEQFF	TGTGCCAGCAGCCCTTTATATCCCCCCAATGAGCAGTTCTTC
TRBV10-3	.	.	TRBJ2-5	CAIRAGGETQYF	TGTGCCATCCGGGCCGGGGGAGAGACCCAGTACTTC
TRBV24-1	.	TRBD2	TRBJ2-7	CATSEGSGNYEQYF	TGTGCCACCAGTGAGGGGAGCGGGAACTACGAGCAGTACTTC
TRBV7-6	.	TRBD2	TRBJ2-1	CASSHSLGGSSYNEQFF	TGTGCCAGCAGCCACTCATTGGGCGGGAGCTCCTACAATGAGCAGTTCTTC
TRBV4-2	.	.	TRBJ2-1	CASSHGLNEQFF	TGTGCCAGCAGCCACGGTTTGAATGAGCAGTTCTTC
TRBV2	.	.	TRBJ1-1	CASREREVSTEAFF	TGTGCCAGCAGGGAGAGGGAGGTGAGCACTGAAGCTTTCTTT
TRBV5-4	.	TRBD2	TRBJ2-3	CASSRPGLADRDTQYF	TGTGCCAGCAGCAGGCCGGGACTAGCGGACCGAGATACGCAGTATTTT
TRBV28	.	TRBD1	TRBJ1-5	CASSDRAGPQHF	TGTGCCAGCAGTGACAGGGCGGGCCCCCAGCATTTT
TRBV13	.	TRBD2	TRBJ2-1	CASSLGLGLAGANEQFF	TGTGCCAGCAGCTTAGGCTTAGGTCTAGCGGGAGCCAATGAGCAGTTCTTC
TRBV28	.	.	TRBJ2-6	CASSHDSSGANVLTF	TGTGCCAGCAGTCACGACAGTTCTGGGGCCAACGTCCTGACTTTC
TRBV19	.	.	TRBJ1-6	CASDLAGGGSPLHF	TGTGCCAGTGATTTGGCCGGGGGAGGTTCACCCCTCCACTTT
TRBV15	.	.	TRBJ1-6	CATSSSGSSSPLHF	TGTGCCACCAGTTCCTCAGGATCGAGTTCACCCCTCCACTTT
TRBV6-5	few	.	TRBJ1-5	CASSFRGESNQPQHF	TGTGCCAGCAGTTTCCGGGGAGAGAGCAATCAGCCCCAGCATTTT
TRBV24-1	.	TRBD2	TRBJ2-2	CATSDGGTGELFF	TGTGCCACCAGTGACGGGGGGACCGGGGAGCTGTTTTTT
TRBV3-1/TRBV3-2	.	.	TRBJ2-4	CASSQANIQYF	TGTGCCAGCAGCCAAGCGAACATTCAGTACTTC
TRBV11-3	few	TRBD2	TRBJ2-1	CASSLLAGVGNEQFF	TGTGCCAGCAGCTTACTCGCGGGAGTGGGCAATGAGCAGTTCTTC
TRBV3-1/TRBV3-2	.	TRBD2	TRBJ2-4	CASSLQPAGENIQYF	TGTGCCAGCAGCCTCCAGCCAGCGGGAGAGAACATTCAGTACTTC